The present TCR beta chain was sequenced within a study of blood T cell repertoires in COVID-19. The table came from immunoSEQ multiplex PCR; TCRdb's copy has only in-frame clones and leaves some out. The data hold fewer than 350,000 clones, with about nine tenths observed a single time. The germline V gene has CDR1 MDHEN and CDR2 SYDVKM. Trimming stripped 2 bases from V and 4 bases from J, with 11 bases between. This CDR3 contains 14 residues. The TCR originated in a woman aged 30 to 39 with COVID-19, enrolled during active disease. The specimen sequenced was peripheral blood. This chain links TRBV28 with TRBJ1-2; a weak D match, TRBD1 (6 bases). The CDR3 sequence: CASSLPGQIYGYTF. The CDR3, as DNA: TGTGCCAGCAGTTTACCCGGACAGATCTATGGCTACACCTTC.